Here is one T cell receptor beta chain with its context. Its antigen is unidentified. These data are taken from a study of cytomegalovirus exposure and HLA in healthy donors. Study results and limitations: Compared with the approximately 700-donor mean, an Asian-associated ancestry cluster reportedly had fewer N-insertions, according to a later analysis. A later analysis found TCR association rates differed by HLA locus, highest for DRB1 and lowest for HLA-C. Later on, an analysis tied 18,000 or so TCR beta sequences to HLA alleles at 0.05 false discovery rate.

J was trimmed by 2 bases and V by 4 bases; bases with no gene match: 5. Germline loops: CDR1 SGHNT, CDR2 YYREEE (reference sequence). The CDR3 loop spans 14 amino acids. With 60 Vbeta and 13 Jbeta primers, the PCR was carried out. The repertoire was sequenced with immunoSEQ multiplex PCR; TCRdb's copy has only in-frame clones and lacks some. The table includes approximately 97,000 clones, roughly four fifths detected once. This TCR came from a man between 40 and 49 years old in good health and CMV-seropositive. Input material: PBMCs. This rearrangement joins TRBV5-4 to TRBJ2-5; 7 bases agree with TRBD2. CDR3: CASSLWTRQETQYF. Written as DNA, the CDR3 is TGTGCCAGCAGCCTGTGGACTAGGCAAGAGACCCAGTACTTC.